This TCR beta chain is drawn from a study of metastatic and nonmetastatic thyroid tumors. Background on the study: Across blood and tumor or nodule tissue, repertoires from malignant and benign thyroid patients were compared with one another.

Notes on this clone: As yet, its antigen is unknown.

There were no patients who had received any treatment before thyroid surgery. As handled by the study authors: Clinicopathological groups differed in CDR3, with these differences serving to build a distant-metastasis classifier for papillary thyroid cancer. MiXCR re-clonotyped the PCR reads for TCRdb. TCRdb's processing, not the study's, gives the V and J calls here. The sample includes roughly 93,000 clones, about 13% of them seen just once. General study results and limits: Versus benign nodules, malignant thyroid tumors reportedly had significantly higher TCR beta diversity, in blood and tumor.

Germline V gene data show CDR1 as MNHNS and CDR2 as SASEGT. CDR3 length: 14 residues. Trimming removed 5 bases at V and 6 bases at J, with 17 bases between. The sequence came from a female donor with papillary thyroid cancer or a benign thyroid nodule (not recorded which). Some clones in this sample may be carry-over from other donors' samples. The rearrangement uses TRBV6-1 and TRBJ2-7; D ambiguous. Sequenced: blood. The CDR3 loop reads CASSPLGDLCEQYF. The CDR3 DNA reads TGTGCCAGCAGTCCCTTAGGTGACTTGTGCGAGCAGTACTTC.